This entry features one T cell receptor beta chain sequence. Its specificity is not known. Repertoires were generated with immunoSEQ multiplex PCR, while TCRdb's copy carries only in-frame clones and drops some. The table includes 300,000 to 500,000 clones, approximately 86% detected once. The CDR3 covers 13 residues. With 6 bases removed from V and 4 bases from J, the gap between germline ends came to 12 bases. Specified treatment: roughly 18 received Ad26.COV2.S at low or high dose, single or two shots; about 5 received placebo; per-sample allocation not given. Sample collection was performed on day 63 after the first vaccine or placebo injection. In Boston, an adult donor aged 18-55 years took part. An Ad26 vector expressing Wuhan-strain SARS-CoV-2 spike served as the vaccine. The data are from a study of Ad26.COV2.S vaccination and SARS-CoV-2 variants. Study background: Administration of Ad26.COV2.S was intramuscular, either once or twice 56 days apart. Study observations and caveats: Spike-specific TCR breadth was greater in vaccine than placebo recipients.

The sequence came from a person aged 18-65 years who received the Ad26.COV2.S COVID-19 vaccine or a placebo. Material: peripheral blood, obtained in a trial of Ad26.COV2.S vaccine versus placebo. The genes are TRBV12-3 or TRBV12-4 and TRBJ1-1; D gene unclear. CDR3 sequence (DNA): TGTGCCAGCAGCCGCAGATATCCCACTGAAGCTTTCTTT. Amino acids: CASSRRYPTEAFF.